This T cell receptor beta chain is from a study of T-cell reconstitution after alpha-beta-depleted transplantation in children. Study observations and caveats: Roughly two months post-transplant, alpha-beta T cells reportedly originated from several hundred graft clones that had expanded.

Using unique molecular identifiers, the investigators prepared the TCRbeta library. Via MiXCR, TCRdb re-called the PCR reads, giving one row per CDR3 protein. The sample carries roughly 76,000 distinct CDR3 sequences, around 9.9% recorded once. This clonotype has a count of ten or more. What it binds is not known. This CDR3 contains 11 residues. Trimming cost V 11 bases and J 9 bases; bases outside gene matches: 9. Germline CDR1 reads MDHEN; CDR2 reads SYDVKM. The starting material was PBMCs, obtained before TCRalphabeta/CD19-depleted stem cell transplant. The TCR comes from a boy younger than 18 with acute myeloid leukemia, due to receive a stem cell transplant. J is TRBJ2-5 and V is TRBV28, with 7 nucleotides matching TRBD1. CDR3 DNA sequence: TGTGCCGCTCAACAGGGGACGGCCCAGTACTTC. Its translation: CAAQQGTAQYF.